The clone carrying this T cell receptor (beta chain) was counted a few times. Antigen unknown. The CDR3 extends over 18 amino acids. Trimming took 3 bases from V and 0 from J; bases not matched to a gene: 10. Germline V gene data show CDR1 as SGHAT and CDR2 as FQNNGV. This specimen belongs to a study of T cell repertoires in cytomegalovirus infection. For the study at large: CMV epitopes used comprised recently identified HLA-C-restricted ones and well-studied HLA-B-restricted ones. Public TCR beta signatures were indicative of both CMV infection and a matching HLA type.

General observations from the study: HLA-C-restricted CMV-specific TCR beta clonotypes were dominant in the ex vivo response. Individuals carrying CMV plus the relevant HLA were identified by cumulative frequency of public TCR beta families.

A single record per CDR3 protein comes from TCRdb applying MiXCR to the reads. The sample contains about 310,000 distinct CDR3 sequences, 20% to 30% of which appear only once. The TCR originated in a human donor in good health (CMV status not recorded). Some clones in this sample may be carry-over from other donors' samples. The material sequenced was cultured PBMCs, taken from culture after CMV antigen stimulation. The V gene is TRBV11-2, the J gene TRBJ2-2, with TRBD1 matching over 7 bases. CDR3 protein: CASSFLTGSQPNTGELFF. The CDR3 nucleotides read TGTGCCAGCAGCTTCTTGACAGGGTCCCAACCGAACACCGGGGAGCTGTTTTTT.